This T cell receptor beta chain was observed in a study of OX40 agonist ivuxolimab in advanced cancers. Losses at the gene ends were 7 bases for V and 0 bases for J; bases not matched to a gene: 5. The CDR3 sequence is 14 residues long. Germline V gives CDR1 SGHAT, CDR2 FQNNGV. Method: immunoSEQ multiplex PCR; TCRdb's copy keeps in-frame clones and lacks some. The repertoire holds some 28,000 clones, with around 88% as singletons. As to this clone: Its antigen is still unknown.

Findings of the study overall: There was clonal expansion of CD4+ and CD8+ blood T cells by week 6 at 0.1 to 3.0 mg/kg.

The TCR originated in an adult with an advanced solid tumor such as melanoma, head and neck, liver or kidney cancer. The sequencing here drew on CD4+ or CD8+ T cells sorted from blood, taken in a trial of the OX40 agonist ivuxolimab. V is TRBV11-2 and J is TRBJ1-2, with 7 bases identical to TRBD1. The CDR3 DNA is TGTGCCAGCACCCCCGACAGGGCTAACTATGGCTACACCTTC. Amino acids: CASTPDRANYGYTF.